These T cell receptor beta chains were read from a single sample in a study of response to subunit inactivated influenza vaccine. MiXCR was run by TCRdb on the RT-PCR reads, yielding one entry per CDR3 protein. The repertoire has roughly 540,000 distinct CDR3 sequences, roughly a quarter of them found once; the top ten carry around 2.8%. These data were likewise used in another study, on T cells expressing NK-cell markers.

Source: CD4+ T cells sorted from PBMCs, taken 11 to 12 days after vaccination. These receptors were taken from a man in his fifties or sixties who received an inactivated influenza vaccine. CDR3s include the opening cysteine and the closing phenylalanine or tryptophan. Each record gives: J gene, V gene, clone size, D gene, CDR3 protein, CDR3 DNA. The D gene is left open where the match is weak. Rows may omit the clone size; those that give it use once, few, many or a size class.

TRBJ2-7	TRBV20-1	NA	TRBD1	CSATNRGSYEQYF	TGCAGTGCTACCAACAGGGGCTCTTACGAGCAGTACTTC
TRBJ2-3	TRBV9	many	NA	CASSSDSARTDTQYF	TGTGCCAGCAGCTCGGACAGTGCCCGCACAGATACGCAGTATTTT
TRBJ2-5	TRBV12-3/TRBV12-4	few	TRBD1	CASRSTGGGQETQYF	TGTGCCAGCAGATCGACAGGGGGGGGCCAAGAGACCCAGTACTTC
TRBJ2-5	TRBV11-2	many	NA	CASSFGTHSQETQYF	TGTGCCAGCAGCTTTGGGACACACTCACAAGAGACCCAGTACTTC
TRBJ2-7	TRBV7-2	few	TRBD2	CASSLGDPSGGGEQYF	TGTGCCAGCAGCTTAGGGGACCCTAGCGGGGGTGGCGAGCAGTACTTC
TRBJ2-7	TRBV11-2	NA	TRBD2	CASRALAGNSYEQYF	TGTGCCAGCAGAGCACTAGCGGGGAACTCCTACGAGCAGTACTTC
TRBJ1-4	TRBV2	NA	NA	CASSYTEANEKLFF	TGTGCCAGCAGCTACACTGAAGCGAATGAAAAACTGTTTTTT
TRBJ1-2	TRBV10-3	NA	NA	CAISDGGPNYGYTF	TGTGCCATCAGTGATGGGGGGCCCAACTATGGCTACACCTTC
TRBJ2-7	TRBV7-9	NA	NA	CASSHTWRSSYEQYF	TGTGCCAGCAGCCACACCTGGCGGAGCTCCTACGAGCAGTACTTC
TRBJ2-1	TRBV9	few	TRBD1	CASSVEGQGFNEQFF	TGTGCCAGCAGCGTGGAGGGACAGGGTTTTAATGAGCAGTTCTTC
TRBJ1-2	TRBV4-2	NA	NA	CASSQDFEVSAGYTF	TGTGCCAGCAGCCAAGATTTCGAGGTTTCTGCTGGCTACACCTTC
TRBJ2-7	TRBV29-1	few	TRBD1	CSVVRGPNEQYF	TGCAGCGTTGTTAGGGGGCCCAACGAGCAGTACTTC
TRBJ1-4	TRBV19	NA	NA	CASSRQTFTNEKLFF	TGTGCCAGTAGTCGACAGACTTTTACTAATGAAAAACTGTTTTTT
TRBJ2-1	TRBV24-1	NA	NA	CATSDLPRQGGGPQQFF	TGTGCCACCAGTGATCTCCCGAGGCAGGGGGGGGGACCACAGCAGTTCTTC
TRBJ2-1	TRBV18	few	TRBD1	CASSPKTGGFQTQFF	TGTGCCAGCTCACCAAAAACAGGGGGCTTCCAGACACAGTTCTTC
TRBJ2-4	TRBV7-2	NA	NA	CASSLGGLTLAKNIQYF	TGTGCCAGCAGCTTAGGAGGGCTGACACTAGCCAAAAACATTCAGTACTTC
TRBJ2-7	TRBV10-3	NA	TRBD1	CAISESGTGSHEQYF	TGTGCCATCAGTGAGTCAGGGACAGGGTCGCACGAGCAGTACTTC
TRBJ2-1	TRBV3-1	NA	NA	CASSQPPDTNEQFF	TGTGCCAGCAGCCAACCCCCAGATACGAATGAGCAGTTCTTC
TRBJ1-2	TRBV12-3/TRBV12-4	NA	TRBD1	CASSLGDRVGYTF	TGTGCCAGCAGTTTAGGAGACAGGGTCGGCTACACCTTC
TRBJ2-7	TRBV30	NA	NA	CAWSLQGFYEQYF	TGTGCCTGGAGTTTACAGGGTTTCTACGAGCAGTACTTC
TRBJ1-1	TRBV7-9	NA	TRBD1	CASRHQPGQGITEAFF	TGTGCCAGCAGACACCAACCGGGACAGGGGATCACTGAAGCTTTCTTT
TRBJ2-3	TRBV5-5	NA	TRBD2	CASSFTGGDTDTQYF	TGTGCCAGCAGCTTCACGGGGGGTGACACAGATACGCAGTATTTT
TRBJ2-1	TRBV6-5	few	NA	CASSSRVGAYNEQFF	TGTGCCAGCAGTTCCAGGGTAGGCGCCTACAATGAGCAGTTCTTC
TRBJ1-4	TRBV5-1	few	TRBD1	CASSQGQEAEKLFF	TGCGCCAGCAGCCAGGGACAGGAGGCGGAAAAACTGTTTTTT
TRBJ2-3	TRBV12-3/TRBV12-4	few	NA	CASSQRARDTQYF	TGTGCCAGCAGCCAAAGGGCTAGGGATACGCAGTATTTT
TRBJ1-5	TRBV12-3/TRBV12-4	NA	NA	CASSLMRLAGPQPQHF	TGTGCCAGCAGTTTAATGAGGTTGGCCGGACCGCAGCCCCAGCATTTT
TRBJ2-3	TRBV6-1	NA	TRBD1	CASSDLGTGVTDTQYF	TGTGCCAGCAGTGACCTCGGGACAGGGGTCACAGATACGCAGTATTTT
TRBJ2-1	TRBV12-3/TRBV12-4	NA	NA	CASSFGNSKRDEQFF	TGTGCCAGCAGTTTTGGAAACTCCAAAAGGGATGAGCAGTTCTTC
TRBJ2-7	TRBV20-1	few	TRBD1	CSAATGADEQYF	TGCAGTGCCGCGACAGGGGCGGACGAGCAGTACTTC